The 21 T cell receptor beta chains given below trace back to one sample, sequenced in a study of shared clonotypes between healthy human individuals (TCRdb year 2020). Libraries came from the immunoSEQ multiplex PCR assay. The table comes from immuneACCESS by way of TCRdb, which keeps in-frame sequences with V and J called. Part of the clones is missing from these tables; in studies checked, under half for an unresolved V gene and the rest for unknown reasons. Recorded for this sample are about 800,000 clones; about 96% of them occurred a single time. Clones ranked in the top ten supply less than 0.25% of the sample. CD8 naive samples consisted of CD45RO-negative cells that were positively selected for CCR7, yielding a CD45RA+CCR7+ population without TemRA cells. The sample was naive CD8+ T cells sorted from blood. The sample's cell subset or site label, in plain terms: CD45RA+CCR7+. The receptor source for this set is a man under 40 in good health.

This chain uses TRBV28 with TRBJ1-2, with D unresolved. Between the trimmed V and J ends, which lost 0 bases and 6 bases, there was a span of 11 bases. Germline values: CDR1 MDHEN, CDR2 SYDVKM. The CDR3 consists of 14 residues. The CDR3 DNA follows: TGTGCCAGCAGTTTATGGTCTGGGAGTGATGGCTACACCTTC. Residues: CASSLWSGSDGYTF.

V usage is TRBV6-6 and J usage is TRBJ2-1, with D hard to call. This CDR3 region has 11 residues. Germline values: CDR1 MNHNY, CDR2 SVGAGI (reference sequence). Trimming removed 2 bases at V and 12 bases at J, with 8 bases between. CDR3 DNA sequence: TGTGCCAGCAGTTACGATGTTGCGCAGTTCTTC. As protein: CASSYDVAQFF.

This chain links TRBV9 with TRBJ2-1; TRBD2 matches at 8 bases. From germline, CDR1 is SGDLS and CDR2 YYNGEE. The CDR3 contains 15 residues. V lost 4 bases, J lost 5 bases, and 8 bases stayed unmatched. The CDR3 loop reads CASSLAGQTNNEQFF. CDR3 in DNA: TGTGCCAGCAGCCTAGCGGGCCAAACTAACAATGAGCAGTTCTTC. Full variable domain (rest looked up from reference TRBV9 and TRBJ2-1): DSGVTQTPKHLITATGQRVTLRCSPRSGDLSVYWYQQSLDQGLQFLIQYYNGEERAKGNILERFSAQQFPDLHSELNLSSLELGDSALYFCASSLAGQTNNEQFFGPGTRLTVL.

On this clone itself: Other DNA sequences of this sample code for an identical CDR3. The chain uses TRBV9 and TRBJ1-5; D perhaps matches TRBD1 (6 bases). This CDR3 is built from 15 residues. Germline-derived CDR1 and CDR2 are SGDLS and YYNGEE. Trimming removed 0 bases at V and 0 bases at J, with 7 bases between. DNA for the CDR3: TGTGCCAGCAGCGTAGGACAGGATAGCAATCAGCCCCAGCATTTT. This codes for CASSVGQDSNQPQHF.

The gene calls are TRBV19 and TRBJ1-4; no definite D call. The CDR3 length is 12 residues. The germline CDR1 and CDR2 sequences are LNHDA and SQIVND (reference sequence). Trimming pared 3 bases from V and 12 bases from J, leaving 11 bases between. CDR3 residues: CASSMERRQLFF. CDR3 DNA: TGTGCCAGTAGTATGGAAAGGCGACAACTGTTTTTT.

The genes are TRBV7-9 and TRBJ2-4; 12 positions agree with TRBD1. Germline CDR1 and CDR2: SEHNR and FQNEAQ (reference sequence). Losses at the gene ends were 4 bases for V and 1 base for J; bases not matched to a gene: 11. This CDR3 has 19 residues. The CDR3: CASSSAGTGGAYAKNIQYF. The CDR3 nucleotides are TGTGCCAGCAGCTCCGCCGGGACAGGGGGCGCCTATGCCAAAAACATTCAGTACTTC.

This clone has just one count. The chain carries TRBV5-1 and TRBJ2-1; perhaps TRBD2 as D (5 bases). This CDR3 comprises 17 residues. From germline, CDR1 is SGHRS and CDR2 YFSETQ. The V and J ends lost 4 bases and 8 bases respectively, with 25 bases between them. CDR3 protein: CASSVSGTLLDIDEQFF. CDR3 DNA sequence: TGCGCCAGCAGCGTCTCGGGAACCCTACTGGATATCGATGAGCAGTTCTTC. Together with reference TRBV5-1 and TRBJ2-1, the CDR3 gives the full variable domain: KAGVTQTPRYLIKTRGQQVTLSCSPISGHRSVSWYQQTPGQGLQFLFEYFSETQRNKGNFPGRFSGRQFSNSRSEMNVSTLELGDSALYLCASSVSGTLLDIDEQFFGPGTRLTVL.

The chain combines TRBV11-2 with TRBJ2-1; tentatively, D is TRBD2 (6 bases). Germline V gene data show CDR1 as SGHAT and CDR2 as FQNNGV. The V end was cut by 5 bases, the J end by 9 bases, with 23 bases between. The CDR3 is 16 residues long. This CDR3 is CASSVPSGTYSAEQFF. As DNA, the CDR3 is TGTGCCAGCAGCGTGCCATCCGGGACTTATTCGGCTGAGCAGTTCTTC.

This clone is a singleton in its sample. The chain uses TRBV7-8 and TRBJ1-5; D is unresolved. Per germline, CDR1 SGHVS and CDR2 FQNEAQ. V was pared by 2 bases and J by 4 bases, with 3 bases between. This CDR3 contains 12 residues. The CDR3 nucleotides are TGTGCCAGCAGCTTAACAAATCAGCCCCAGCATTTT. Translation: CASSLTNQPQHF.

The chain links TRBV7-9 to TRBJ2-7; 9 bases are a match to TRBD1. Looked up from germline, CDR1 is SEHNR and CDR2 is FQNEAQ (reference sequence). J lost 3 bases, V lost 5 bases, and 5 bases had no gene match. This CDR3 comprises 14 residues. CDR3 nucleotide sequence: TGTGCCAGCAGCCAGGGACAGGGAGTCTACGAGCAGTACTTC. It specifies CASSQGQGVYEQYF. Using reference TRBV7-9 and TRBJ2-7 for the parts outside the CDR3, the full variable domain is DTGVSQNPRHKITKRGQNVTFRCDPISEHNRLYWYRQTLGQGPEFLTYFQNEAQLEKSRLLSDRFSAERPKGSFSTLEIQRTEQGDSAMYLCASSQGQGVYEQYFGPGTRLTVT.

This clone appeared a single time. The CDR3 region is CASWLRVNEQFF. CDR3 nucleotide sequence: TGTGCCAGCTGGTTACGAGTTAATGAGCAGTTCTTC. The rearrangement uses TRBV6-5 and TRBJ2-1; D remains unclear. The CDR3 is 12 amino acids. Germline values: CDR1 MNHEY, CDR2 SVGAGI. Trimming left V 8 bases short and J 7 bases short, with 12 bases between.

The chain combines TRBV9 with TRBJ1-2; D ambiguous. CDR3 length: 13 amino acids. Between the trimmed V and J ends, which lost 3 bases and 8 bases, there was a span of 14 bases. Germline loops: CDR1 SGDLS, CDR2 YYNGEE. The CDR3 here is CASSGLASSGYTF. DNA for the CDR3: TGTGCCAGCAGCGGGCTGGCGAGTAGCGGCTACACCTTC.

This sequence joins TRBV27 and TRBJ1-1, with 7 bases aligning to TRBD1. Germline CDR1 MNHEY, CDR2 SMNVEV (reference sequence). Germline trimming cut 7 bases from V and 5 bases from J; bases unmatched to any gene: 10. The length of the CDR3 is 14 residues. CDR3 protein: CASTSRQGRTEAFF. CDR3 in DNA: TGTGCCAGCACCTCTCGACAGGGACGGACTGAAGCTTTCTTT.

V usage is TRBV7-9 and J usage is TRBJ1-1; D gene uncertain. Germline V gene sequence: CDR1 SEHNR, CDR2 FQNEAQ (reference sequence). V was clipped by 4 bases and J by 2 bases, with 8 bases between them. The CDR3 extends over 13 amino acids. Here the CDR3 DNA reads TGTGCCAGCAGCTACGGGGTAAACACTGAAGCTTTCTTT. It codes for CASSYGVNTEAFF.

In DNA form, the CDR3 reads TGTGCCAGCAGCTTAGCGCAGACACCCTACAATGAGCAGTTCTTC. Protein sequence: CASSLAQTPYNEQFF. The chain combines TRBV7-8 with TRBJ2-1; D gene ambiguous. The germline V and J ends were trimmed by 0 bases and 2 bases, with 8 bases remaining between them. Germline-derived CDR1 and CDR2 are SGHVS and FQNEAQ. The CDR3 runs 15 residues. Looking up the rest from reference TRBV7-8 and TRBJ2-1 gives the full variable domain: GAGVSQSPRYKVAKRGQDVALRCDPISGHVSLFWYQQALGQGPEFLTYFQNEAQLDKSGLPSDRFFAERPEGSVSTLKIQRTQQEDSAVYLCASSLAQTPYNEQFFGPGTRLTVL.

This clone was seen once. This chain connects TRBV13 to TRBJ2-7; 13 bases align to TRBD2. The CDR3 has 16 residues. J lost 12 bases, V lost 5 bases, and 16 bases had no gene match. The germline V gene encodes CDR1 PRHDT and CDR2 FYEKMQ (reference sequence). The CDR3 loop reads CASSVTLGTSGNPPYF. The CDR3, as DNA: TGTGCCAGCAGCGTCACCCTCGGGACTAGCGGGAACCCGCCGTACTTC.

Remarks on this clone: A junction boundary mismatches the germline segment, possibly from a read error. J is TRBJ2-7 and V is TRBV29-1; D is unresolved. CDR3 length: 13 residues. The germline CDR1 and CDR2 sequences are SQVTM and ANQGSEA. CDR3: CSVEGKDSYEQYF. The DNA of the CDR3 is TGCAGCGTCGAAGGGAAGGACTCCTACGAGCAGTACTTC.

The rearrangement joins TRBV4-1 to TRBJ2-3, with TRBD1 matching over 8 bases. From germline, CDR1 is MGHRA and CDR2 YSYEKL. Trimming took 4 bases from V and 0 from J; bases not matched to a gene: 9. CDR3 size: 17 residues. Written as DNA, the CDR3 is TGCGCCAGCAGCCTACAACCGGGACAGGAAAGCACAGATACGCAGTATTTT. Amino acid sequence: CASSLQPGQESTDTQYF.

The J gene is TRBJ2-7, the V gene TRBV7-9; a weak D match, TRBD1 (5 bases). Germline lookup yields CDR1 SEHNR and CDR2 FQNEAQ (reference sequence). The CDR3 is made up of 14 amino acids. Trimming shortened V by 5 bases and J by 5 bases, and 16 bases separated the two germline ends. The CDR3 nucleotides are TGTGCCAGCAGCATTGGGGCTTCCCAAAACGAGCAGTACTTC. This translates into CASSIGASQNEQYF. The variable domain in full, completed from reference TRBV7-9 and TRBJ2-7, reads DTGVSQNPRHKITKRGQNVTFRCDPISEHNRLYWYRQTLGQGPEFLTYFQNEAQLEKSRLLSDRFSAERPKGSFSTLEIQRTEQGDSAMYLCASSIGASQNEQYFGPGTRLTVT.

The V and J genes are TRBV11-2 and TRBJ2-3; D possibly corresponds to TRBD2 (6 bases). This CDR3 spans 15 amino acids. Between the trimmed V and J ends, which lost 3 bases and 2 bases, there was a span of 12 bases. Germline CDR1 is SGHAT and CDR2 is FQNNGV. CDR3 in DNA: TGTGCCAGCAGCTTGCGCCTAGCGAACACAGATACGCAGTATTTT. Translated, it gives CASSLRLANTDTQYF.

The J gene is TRBJ2-7, the V gene TRBV30, with a weak D call TRBD1 (5 bases). The CDR3 runs to 12 residues. The germline CDR1 and CDR2 sequences are GTSNPN and SVGIG (reference sequence). Trimming stripped 6 bases from V and 2 bases from J, with 11 bases between. CDR3 DNA sequence: TGTGCCTGCAAAGGGGTCACCTACGAGCAGTACTTC. It encodes CACKGVTYEQYF.